This is a list of T cell receptor beta chains from one sample in a study of blood T cells in healthy people across ages. Each CDR3 protein gets one entry after TCRdb re-called the 5' RACE reads with MiXCR. The sample lists 1.5 million to 2 million distinct CDR3 sequences, 28% seen once, with over 7% in the top ten. Sequencing was carried out using blood. These receptors originate from a woman in her thirties in good health. The CDR3 runs from the conserved cysteine through the conserved F or W. Each record gives: D gene, J gene, clone size, V gene, CDR3 length, CDR3 protein, CDR3 DNA. D genes are given only for firm matches. Expanded clones are given a class, and other clones once, few, many or no size at all.

TRBD1	TRBJ2-7	NA	TRBV12-3/TRBV12-4	14	CASKPGQGACEQYF	TGTGCCAGCAAACCGGGACAGGGGGCGTGCGAGCAGTACTTC
NA	TRBJ2-2	few	TRBV20-1	15	CSARDEGWDTGELFF	TGCAGTGCTAGAGATGAGGGGTGGGACACCGGGGAGCTGTTTTTT
TRBD2	TRBJ2-7	many	TRBV29-1	17	CSVEGTSGGANRYEQYF	TGCAGCGTTGAAGGGACTAGCGGGGGGGCGAACCGTTACGAGCAGTACTTC
TRBD1	TRBJ2-4	few	TRBV4-1	15	CASSPGRTGRNIQYF	TGCGCCAGCAGCCCCGGGCGGACAGGGAGGAACATTCAGTACTTC
NA	TRBJ2-7	many	TRBV29-1	13	CSVGYRGGYEQYF	TGCAGCGTTGGATATCGGGGTGGGTACGAGCAGTACTTC
NA	TRBJ1-1	few	TRBV10-3	14	CAIKSDTGNTEAFF	TGTGCCATCAAATCGGACACAGGGAACACTGAAGCTTTCTTT
NA	TRBJ2-1	few	TRBV5-1	13	CASSLRGGGEQFF	TGCGCCAGCAGCTTGAGGGGGGGCGGTGAGCAGTTCTTC
NA	TRBJ2-7	NA	TRBV20-1	14	CSAGTSGSPYEQYF	TGCAGTGCTGGTACCTCAGGATCACCCTACGAGCAGTACTTC
TRBD1	TRBJ2-7	many	TRBV7-7	16	CASSLGTGQGFYEQYF	TGTGCCAGCAGCTTAGGGACCGGACAGGGGTTCTACGAGCAGTACTTC
NA	TRBJ2-3	few	TRBV11-2	15	CASSLMDSGADTQYF	TGTGCCAGCAGCTTAATGGACAGTGGGGCGGATACGCAGTATTTT